This T cell receptor beta chain was sequenced for a study of regulatory T cells in long-lasting Graves disease. Time point: newly diagnosed GD, antithyroid drugs for less than 3 months. PBMCs provided the RNA from which the TCR library was made. To make TCR beta libraries, researchers used iRepertoire HTBI primers and Arm-PCR of CDR3 regions. Original methodology: Looking across samples, the authors found 55 to 80 TRBV and 14 to 15 TRBJ segments. MiXCR, run by TCRdb on the multiplex PCR reads, gives a single entry per CDR3 protein. For this entry, the V and J calls and clone size follow TCRdb and not the study's own pipeline. The data contain around 400,000 distinct CDR3 sequences, less than 20% of them singletons. The table lists this clonotype with many counts. This CDR3 spans 13 amino acids. Trimming cost V 4 bases and J 4 bases, with 13 bases left between them. Germline V gives CDR1 SQVTM, CDR2 ANQGSEA.

The J gene is TRBJ2-5, the V gene TRBV29-1; D may be TRBD1 or TRBD2 (6 bases each). The sequences come from peripheral blood mononuclear cells (PBMCs), collected at new diagnosis, from a patient treated with antithyroid drugs. The source of this sequence is a female donor with Graves disease. CDR3: CSVVAGEVETQYF. For the CDR3, the DNA is TGCAGCGTTGTCGCAGGGGAGGTAGAGACCCAGTACTTC.